The 4 T cell receptor beta chains below were found in one sample sequenced in a study of cytomegalovirus exposure and HLA in healthy donors. Primers: 60 Vbeta forward and 13 Jbeta reverse. Generated by immunoSEQ multiplex PCR, the TCRdb table keeps only in-frame clones and is missing some. There are 150,000 to 200,000 clones in the sample; over 65% occur only once, and about 2.6% lies in the top ten. Sequencing was carried out using PBMCs. The receptor set was obtained from a woman aged 45-65 years in good health and CMV-seropositive.

This clone occurred a few times. This chain uses TRBV7-3 with TRBJ2-4; 10 bases are a match to TRBD1. Germline assignment: CDR1 SGHTA and CDR2 FQGTGA. With V trimmed by 4 bases and J by 5 bases, 8 bases remained unmatched. The CDR3 is made up of 16 amino acids. For the CDR3, the DNA is TGTGCCAGCAGCTCGGGCTCGACAGGGGGCCAAAACATTCAGTACTTC. Amino acid sequence: CASSSGSTGGQNIQYF.

J is TRBJ1-1 and V is TRBV10-3, with D possibly matching TRBD1 (5 bases). Trimming pared 6 bases from V and 6 bases from J, leaving 17 bases between. This CDR3 comprises 14 residues. The germline CDR1 and CDR2 sequences are ENHRY and SYGVKD. The CDR3 nucleotides are TGTGCCATCAGCGCAGGGCAAATCGGTTCTGAAGCTTTCTTT. Translating it yields CAISAGQIGSEAFF.

The chain is built from TRBV5-4 and TRBJ2-2; 9 bases agree with TRBD2. The CDR3 contains 16 residues. V shed 3 bases and J 6 bases; nucleotides not matched to a gene: 9. Germline CDR1 SGHNT, CDR2 YYREEE (reference sequence). The CDR3 loop reads CASSSPLAGWAGELFF. The CDR3 region has the DNA TGTGCCAGCAGCTCCCCTCTAGCGGGGTGGGCCGGGGAGCTGTTTTTT.

The V call is TRBV11-2, the J call TRBJ1-6; no reliable D call. The germline gives CDR1 SGHAT, CDR2 FQNNGV. The CDR3 totals 16 residues. Trimming shortened V by 8 bases and J by 10 bases, and 24 bases separated the two germline ends. DNA of the CDR3: TGTGCCAGCCAACCTCCCCCTTCGGGATTCGGGTCACCCCTCCACTTT. It encodes CASQPPPSGFGSPLHF. The full variable domain, rest sourced from reference TRBV11-2 and TRBJ1-6, is EAGVAQSPRYKIIEKRQSVAFWCNPISGHATLYWYQQILGQGPKLLIQFQNNGVVDDSQLPKDRFSAERLKGVDSTLKIQPAKLEDSAVYLCASQPPPSGFGSPLHFGNGTRLTVT.